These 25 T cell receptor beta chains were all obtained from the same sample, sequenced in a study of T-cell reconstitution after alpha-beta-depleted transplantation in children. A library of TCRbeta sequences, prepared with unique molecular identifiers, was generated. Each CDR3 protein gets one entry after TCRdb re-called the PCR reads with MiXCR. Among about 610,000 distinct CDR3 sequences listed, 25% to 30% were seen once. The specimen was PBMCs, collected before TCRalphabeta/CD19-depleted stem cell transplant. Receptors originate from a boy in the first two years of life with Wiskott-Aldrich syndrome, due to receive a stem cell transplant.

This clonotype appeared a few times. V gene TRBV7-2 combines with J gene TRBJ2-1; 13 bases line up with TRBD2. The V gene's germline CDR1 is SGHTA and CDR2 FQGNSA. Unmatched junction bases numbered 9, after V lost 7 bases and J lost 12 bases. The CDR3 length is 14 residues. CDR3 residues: CASTPGLAGSGQFF. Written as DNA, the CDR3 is TGTGCCAGCACCCCGGGACTAGCGGGATCTGGGCAGTTCTTC. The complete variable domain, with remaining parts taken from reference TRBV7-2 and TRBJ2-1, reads GAGVSQSPSNKVTEKGKDVELRCDPISGHTALYWYRQSLGQGLEFLIYFQGNSAPDKSGLPSDRFSAERTGGSVSTLTIQRTQQEDSAVYLCASTPGLAGSGQFFGPGTRLTVL.

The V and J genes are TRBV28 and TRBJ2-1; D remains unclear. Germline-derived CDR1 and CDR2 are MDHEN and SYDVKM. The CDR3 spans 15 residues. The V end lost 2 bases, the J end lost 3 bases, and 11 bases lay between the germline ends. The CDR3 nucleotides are TGTGCCAGCAGTTTAGTCTTACAGCTCTACAATGAGCAGTTCTTC. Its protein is CASSLVLQLYNEQFF.

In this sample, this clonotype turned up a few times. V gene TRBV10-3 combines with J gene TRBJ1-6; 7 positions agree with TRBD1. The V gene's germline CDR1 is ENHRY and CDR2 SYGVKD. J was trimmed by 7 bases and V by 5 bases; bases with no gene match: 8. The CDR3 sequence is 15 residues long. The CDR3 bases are TGTGCCATCAGTAGACAGGGAGAGGGGAATTCACCCCTCCACTTT. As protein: CAISRQGEGNSPLHF.

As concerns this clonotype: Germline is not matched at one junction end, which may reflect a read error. The CDR3 DNA follows: TGCTGTGCTAGAGTTCGGGACAGGGGGAGGATTTCAGCCCTCCACTTT. It specifies CCARVRDRGRISALHF. The chain joins TRBV20-1 to TRBJ1-6; TRBD1 aligns across 11 bases. Germline assignment: CDR1 DFQATT and CDR2 SNEGSKA (reference sequence). This CDR3 has 16 amino acids.

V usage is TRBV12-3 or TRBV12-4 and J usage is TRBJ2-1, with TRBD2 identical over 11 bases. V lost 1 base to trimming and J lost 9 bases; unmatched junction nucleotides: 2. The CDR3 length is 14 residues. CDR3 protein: CASSLVAGGGEQFF. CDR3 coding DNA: TGTGCCAGCAGTTTAGTAGCGGGAGGGGGTGAGCAGTTCTTC.

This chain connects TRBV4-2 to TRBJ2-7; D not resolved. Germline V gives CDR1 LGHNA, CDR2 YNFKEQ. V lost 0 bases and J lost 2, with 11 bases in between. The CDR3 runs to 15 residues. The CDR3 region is CASSQEFGPTYEQYF. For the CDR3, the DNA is TGTGCCAGCAGCCAAGAATTCGGGCCTACCTACGAGCAGTACTTC.

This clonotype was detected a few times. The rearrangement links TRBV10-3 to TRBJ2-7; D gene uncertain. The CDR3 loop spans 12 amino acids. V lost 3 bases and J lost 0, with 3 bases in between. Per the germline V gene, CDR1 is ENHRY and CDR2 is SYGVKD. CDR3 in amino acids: CAISDSSYEQYF. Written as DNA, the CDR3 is TGTGCCATCAGTGACAGCTCCTACGAGCAGTACTTC.

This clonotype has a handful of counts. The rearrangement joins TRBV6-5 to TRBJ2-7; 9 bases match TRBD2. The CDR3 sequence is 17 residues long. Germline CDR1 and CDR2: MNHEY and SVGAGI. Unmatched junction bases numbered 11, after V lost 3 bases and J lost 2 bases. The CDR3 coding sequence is TGTGCCAGCAGTTATATCCCTAGCGGGATAACTACCTACGAGCAGTACTTC. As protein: CASSYIPSGITTYEQYF.

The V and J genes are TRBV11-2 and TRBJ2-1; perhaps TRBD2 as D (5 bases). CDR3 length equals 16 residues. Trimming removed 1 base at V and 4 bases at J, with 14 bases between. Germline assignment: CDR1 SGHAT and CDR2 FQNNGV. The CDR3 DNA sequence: TGTGCCAGCAGCTTAGGTACGAGGGATCGATACAATGAGCAGTTCTTC. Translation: CASSLGTRDRYNEQFF.

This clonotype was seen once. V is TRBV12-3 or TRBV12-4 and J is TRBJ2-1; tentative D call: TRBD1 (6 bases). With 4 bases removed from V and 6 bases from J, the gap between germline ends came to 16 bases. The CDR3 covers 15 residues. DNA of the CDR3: TGTGCCAGCAGTTACGGAAACAGGGTAATCAATGAGCAGTTCTTC. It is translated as CASSYGNRVINEQFF.

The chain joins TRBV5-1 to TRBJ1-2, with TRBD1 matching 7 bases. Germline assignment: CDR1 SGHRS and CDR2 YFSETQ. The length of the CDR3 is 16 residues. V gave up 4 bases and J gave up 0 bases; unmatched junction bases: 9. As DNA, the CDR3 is TGCGCCAGCAGCGCCGGGACAGAGAAGGCTAACTATGGCTACACCTTC. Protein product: CASSAGTEKANYGYTF.

CDR3 sequence (DNA): TGCAGCGCCCTAACCACAGGGAGGTCTAACTATGGCTACACCTTC. Amino acids: CSALTTGRSNYGYTF. J is TRBJ1-2 and V is TRBV29-1; tentative D call: TRBD1 (6 bases). V was pared by 7 bases and J by 0 bases, with 18 bases between. There are 15 residues in the CDR3. Germline lookup yields CDR1 SQVTM and CDR2 ANQGSEA.

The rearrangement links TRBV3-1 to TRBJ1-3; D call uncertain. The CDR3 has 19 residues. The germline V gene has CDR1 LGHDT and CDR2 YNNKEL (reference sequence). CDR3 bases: TGTACCATCTGTTTAGCAGGTTTGGCAGTCGACCTCTCTGGAAACACCATATATTTT. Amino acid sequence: CTICLAGLAVDLSGNTIYF.

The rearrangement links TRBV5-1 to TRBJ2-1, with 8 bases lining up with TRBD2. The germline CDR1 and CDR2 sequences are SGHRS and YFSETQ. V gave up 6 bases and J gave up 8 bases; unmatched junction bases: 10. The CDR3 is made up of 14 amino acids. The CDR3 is CASMGGRPFDEQFF. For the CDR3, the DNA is TGCGCCAGCATGGGCGGGAGGCCCTTCGATGAGCAGTTCTTC.

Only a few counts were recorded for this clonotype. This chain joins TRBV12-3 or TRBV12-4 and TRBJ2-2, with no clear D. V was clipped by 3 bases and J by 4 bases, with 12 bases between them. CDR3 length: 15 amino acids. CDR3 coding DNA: TGTGCCAGCAGTTTCGGCGATCGAGGCACCGGGGAGCTGTTTTTT. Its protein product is CASSFGDRGTGELFF.

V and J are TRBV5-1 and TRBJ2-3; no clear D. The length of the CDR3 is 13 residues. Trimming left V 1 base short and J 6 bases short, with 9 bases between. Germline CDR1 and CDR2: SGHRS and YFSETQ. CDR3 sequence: CASSLYRQDTQYF. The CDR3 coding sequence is TGCGCCAGCAGCTTGTACCGGCAGGATACGCAGTATTTT.

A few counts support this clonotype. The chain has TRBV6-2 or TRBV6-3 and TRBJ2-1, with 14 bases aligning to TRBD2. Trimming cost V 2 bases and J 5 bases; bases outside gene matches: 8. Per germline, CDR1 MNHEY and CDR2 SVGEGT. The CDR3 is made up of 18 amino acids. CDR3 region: CASSYGGTSGRGHNEQFF. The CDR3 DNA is TGTGCCAGCAGTTACGGGGGGACTAGCGGGAGAGGACACAATGAGCAGTTCTTC.

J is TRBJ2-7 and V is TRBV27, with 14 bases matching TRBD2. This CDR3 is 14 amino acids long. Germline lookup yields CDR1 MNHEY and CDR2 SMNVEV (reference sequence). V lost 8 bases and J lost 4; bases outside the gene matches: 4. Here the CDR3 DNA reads TGTGCCAGCGGGGGACTAGCGGGAGTTTACGAGCAGTACTTC. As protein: CASGGLAGVYEQYF.

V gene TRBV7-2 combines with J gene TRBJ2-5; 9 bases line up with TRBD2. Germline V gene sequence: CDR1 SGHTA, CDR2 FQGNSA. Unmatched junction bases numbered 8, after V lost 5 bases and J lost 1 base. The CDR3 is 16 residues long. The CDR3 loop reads CASSDQPGLAQETQYF. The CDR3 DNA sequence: TGTGCCAGCAGCGACCAGCCGGGACTAGCCCAAGAGACCCAGTACTTC.

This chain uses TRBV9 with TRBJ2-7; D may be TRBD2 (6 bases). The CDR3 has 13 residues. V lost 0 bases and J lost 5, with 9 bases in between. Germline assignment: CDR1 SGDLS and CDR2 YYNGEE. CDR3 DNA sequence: TGTGCCAGCAGCGTAGGTTGGGGGGACGAGCAGTACTTC. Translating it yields CASSVGWGDEQYF.

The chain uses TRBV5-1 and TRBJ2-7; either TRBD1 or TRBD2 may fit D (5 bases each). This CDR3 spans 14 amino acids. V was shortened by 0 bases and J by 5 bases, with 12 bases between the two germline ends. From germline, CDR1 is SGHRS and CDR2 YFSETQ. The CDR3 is CASSLERQGDEQYF. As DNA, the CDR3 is TGCGCCAGCAGCTTGGAACGTCAGGGAGACGAGCAGTACTTC.

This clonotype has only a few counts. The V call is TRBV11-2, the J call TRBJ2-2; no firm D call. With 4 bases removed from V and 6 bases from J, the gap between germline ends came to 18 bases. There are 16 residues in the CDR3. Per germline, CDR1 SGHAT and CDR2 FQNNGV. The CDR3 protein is CASSSNQIPMAGELFF. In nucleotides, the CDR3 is TGTGCCAGCAGCTCCAACCAGATCCCAATGGCCGGGGAGCTGTTTTTT.

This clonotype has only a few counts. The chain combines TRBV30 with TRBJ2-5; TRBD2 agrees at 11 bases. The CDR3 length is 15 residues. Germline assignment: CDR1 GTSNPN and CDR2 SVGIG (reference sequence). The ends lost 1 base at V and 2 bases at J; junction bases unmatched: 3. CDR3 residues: CAWSELAGAQETQYF. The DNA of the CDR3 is TGTGCCTGGAGTGAACTAGCGGGGGCACAAGAGACCCAGTACTTC.

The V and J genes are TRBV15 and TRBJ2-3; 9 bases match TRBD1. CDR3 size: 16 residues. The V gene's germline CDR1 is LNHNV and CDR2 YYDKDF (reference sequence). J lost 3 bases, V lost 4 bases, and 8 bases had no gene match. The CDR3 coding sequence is TGTGCCACCAGCACACCGGGACAGGGTTTTACAGATACGCAGTATTTT. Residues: CATSTPGQGFTDTQYF.

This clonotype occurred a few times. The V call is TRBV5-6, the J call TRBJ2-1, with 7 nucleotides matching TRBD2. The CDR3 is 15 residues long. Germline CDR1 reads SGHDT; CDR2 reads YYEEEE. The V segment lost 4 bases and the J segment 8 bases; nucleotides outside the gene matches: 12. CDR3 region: CASSLFGRAVDEQFF. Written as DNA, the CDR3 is TGTGCCAGCAGCCTCTTTGGGAGGGCGGTCGATGAGCAGTTCTTC.